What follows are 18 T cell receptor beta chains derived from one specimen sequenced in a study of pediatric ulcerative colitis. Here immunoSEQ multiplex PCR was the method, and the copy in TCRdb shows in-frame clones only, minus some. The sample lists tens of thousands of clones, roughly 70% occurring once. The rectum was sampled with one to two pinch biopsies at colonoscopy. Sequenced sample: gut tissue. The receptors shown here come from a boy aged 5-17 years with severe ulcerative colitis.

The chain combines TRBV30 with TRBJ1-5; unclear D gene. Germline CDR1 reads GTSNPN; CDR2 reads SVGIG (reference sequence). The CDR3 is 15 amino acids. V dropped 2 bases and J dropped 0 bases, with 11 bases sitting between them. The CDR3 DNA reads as TGTGCCTGGAGTAAGCACTATGATAGCAATCAGCCCCAGCATTTT. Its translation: CAWSKHYDSNQPQHF.

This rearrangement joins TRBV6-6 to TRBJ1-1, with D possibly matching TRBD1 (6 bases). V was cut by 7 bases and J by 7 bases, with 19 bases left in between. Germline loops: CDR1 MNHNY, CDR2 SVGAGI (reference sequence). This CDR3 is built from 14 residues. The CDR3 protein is CASTKLRGVHEAFF. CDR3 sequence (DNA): TGTGCCAGCACCAAACTCAGGGGTGTCCATGAAGCTTTCTTT.

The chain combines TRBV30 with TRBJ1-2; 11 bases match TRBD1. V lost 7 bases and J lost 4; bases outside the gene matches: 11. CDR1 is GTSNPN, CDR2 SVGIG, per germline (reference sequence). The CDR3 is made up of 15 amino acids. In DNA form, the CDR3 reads TGTGCCTACGGACAGGGGGCCAGAGGAGGCTATGGCTACACCTTC. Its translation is CAYGQGARGGYGYTF. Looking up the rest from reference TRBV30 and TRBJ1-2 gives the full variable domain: SQTIHQWPATLVQPVGSPLSLECTVEGTSNPNLYWYRQAAGRGLQLLFYSVGIGQISSEVPQNLSASRPQDRQFILSSKKLLLSDSGFYLCAYGQGARGGYGYTFGSGTRLTVV.

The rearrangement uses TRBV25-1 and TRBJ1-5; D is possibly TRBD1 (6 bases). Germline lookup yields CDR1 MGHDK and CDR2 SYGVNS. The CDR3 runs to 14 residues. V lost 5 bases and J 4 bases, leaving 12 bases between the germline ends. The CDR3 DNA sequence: TGTGCCAGCAGTTCACAGGGAGCAAATCAGCCCCAGCATTTT. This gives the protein CASSSQGANQPQHF. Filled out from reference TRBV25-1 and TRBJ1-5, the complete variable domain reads EADIYQTPRYLVIGTGKKITLECSQTMGHDKMYWYQQDPGMELHLIHYSYGVNSTEKGDLSSESTVSRIRTEHFPLTLESARPSHTSQYLCASSSQGANQPQHFGDGTRLSIL.

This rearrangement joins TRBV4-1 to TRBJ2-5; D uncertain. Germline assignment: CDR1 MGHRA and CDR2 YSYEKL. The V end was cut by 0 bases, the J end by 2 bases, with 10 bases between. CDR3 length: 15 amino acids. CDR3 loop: CASSQDEGSQETQYF. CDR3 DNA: TGCGCCAGCAGCCAAGATGAAGGGTCTCAAGAGACCCAGTACTTC.

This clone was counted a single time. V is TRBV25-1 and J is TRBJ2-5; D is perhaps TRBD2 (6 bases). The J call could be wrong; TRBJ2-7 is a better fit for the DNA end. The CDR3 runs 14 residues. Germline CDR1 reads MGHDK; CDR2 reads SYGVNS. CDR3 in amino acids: CASSDHRDWYEQYF. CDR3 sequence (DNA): TGTGCCAGCAGTGACCACCGGGACTGGTACGAGCAGTACTTC.

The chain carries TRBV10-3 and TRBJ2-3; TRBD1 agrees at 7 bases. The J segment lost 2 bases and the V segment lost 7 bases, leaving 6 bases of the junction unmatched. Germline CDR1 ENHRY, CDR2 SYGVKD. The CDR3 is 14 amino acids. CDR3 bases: TGTGCCATCACCCGAGACAGGGCCACAGATACGCAGTATTTT. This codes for CAITRDRATDTQYF.

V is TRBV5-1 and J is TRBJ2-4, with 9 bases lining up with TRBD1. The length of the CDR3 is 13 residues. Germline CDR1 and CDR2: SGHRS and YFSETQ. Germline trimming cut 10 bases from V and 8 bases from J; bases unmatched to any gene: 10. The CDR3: CAGNHRGLDIQYF. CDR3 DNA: TGCGCCGGAAATCACAGGGGGCTGGACATTCAGTACTTC.

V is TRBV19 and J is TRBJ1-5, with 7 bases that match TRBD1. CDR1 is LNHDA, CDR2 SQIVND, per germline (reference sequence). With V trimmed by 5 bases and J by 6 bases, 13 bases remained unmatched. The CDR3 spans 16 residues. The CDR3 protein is CASSLQQGFGPQPQHF. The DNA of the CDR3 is TGTGCCAGTAGTCTACAACAGGGGTTTGGTCCTCAGCCCCAGCATTTT.

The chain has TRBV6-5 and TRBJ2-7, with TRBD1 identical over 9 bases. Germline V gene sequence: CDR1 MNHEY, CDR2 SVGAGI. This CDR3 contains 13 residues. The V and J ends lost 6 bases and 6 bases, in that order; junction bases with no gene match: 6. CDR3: CASRIPGQGEQYF. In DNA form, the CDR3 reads TGTGCCAGCAGGATACCGGGACAGGGCGAGCAGTACTTC.

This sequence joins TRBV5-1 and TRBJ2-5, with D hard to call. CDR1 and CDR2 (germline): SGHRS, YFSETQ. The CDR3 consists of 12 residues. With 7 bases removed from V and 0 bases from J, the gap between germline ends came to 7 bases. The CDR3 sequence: CASYINQETQYF. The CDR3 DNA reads TGCGCCAGCTACATTAACCAAGAGACCCAGTACTTC.

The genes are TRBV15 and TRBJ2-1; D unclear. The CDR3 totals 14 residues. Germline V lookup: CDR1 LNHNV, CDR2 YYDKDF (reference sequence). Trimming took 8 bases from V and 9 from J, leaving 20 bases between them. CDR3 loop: CATQLAQSGSEQFF. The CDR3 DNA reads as TGTGCCACCCAGTTGGCTCAGTCAGGCAGTGAGCAGTTCTTC.

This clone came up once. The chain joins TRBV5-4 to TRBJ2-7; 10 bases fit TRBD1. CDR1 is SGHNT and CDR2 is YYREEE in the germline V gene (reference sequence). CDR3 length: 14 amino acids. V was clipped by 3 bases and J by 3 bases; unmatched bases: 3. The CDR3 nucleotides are TGTGCCAGCAGCTCGGACAGGGGGGTCTACGAGCAGTACTTC. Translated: CASSSDRGVYEQYF.

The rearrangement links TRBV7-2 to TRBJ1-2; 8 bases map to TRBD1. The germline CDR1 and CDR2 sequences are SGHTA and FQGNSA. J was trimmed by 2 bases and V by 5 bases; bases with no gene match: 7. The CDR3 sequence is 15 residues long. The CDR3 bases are TGTGCCAGCAGCGAAAGACAGGGGTCCAACTATGGCTACACCTTC. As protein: CASSERQGSNYGYTF.

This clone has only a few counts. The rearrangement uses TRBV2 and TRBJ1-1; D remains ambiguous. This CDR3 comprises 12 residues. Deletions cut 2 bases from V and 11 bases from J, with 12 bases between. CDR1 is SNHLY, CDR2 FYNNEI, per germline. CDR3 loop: CASSERGIGAFF. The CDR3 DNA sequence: TGTGCCAGCAGTGAAAGAGGAATCGGGGCTTTCTTT.

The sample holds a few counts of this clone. The DNA for the CDR3 is TGCGCCAGCAGCCAAGGTTCTTGGGGGGCAGATACGCAGTATTTT. It translates to CASSQGSWGADTQYF. The chain combines TRBV4-1 with TRBJ2-3; D perhaps matches TRBD2 (6 bases). CDR1 is MGHRA and CDR2 is YSYEKL in the germline V gene. The CDR3 covers 15 residues. The V gene lost 1 base and the J gene lost 4 bases, with 12 bases spanning the gap.

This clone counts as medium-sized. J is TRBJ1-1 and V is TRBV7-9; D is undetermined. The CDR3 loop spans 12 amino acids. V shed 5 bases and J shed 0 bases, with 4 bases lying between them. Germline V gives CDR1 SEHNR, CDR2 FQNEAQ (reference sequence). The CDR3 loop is CASSKLNTEAFF. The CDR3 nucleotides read TGTGCCAGCAGCAAGTTGAACACTGAAGCTTTCTTT.

CDR3 sequence reads: CASTVGRYEQYF. CDR3 bases: TGTGCCAGCACCGTCGGGCGGTACGAGCAGTACTTC. The rearrangement links TRBV5-6 to TRBJ2-7; no clear D. CDR3 length equals 12 residues. CDR1 is SGHDT and CDR2 is YYEEEE in the germline V gene. Trimming stripped 6 bases from V and 4 bases from J, with 11 bases between.